A single sample is the source of the 6 T cell receptor beta chains below, sequenced in a study of T cells after yellow fever vaccination. Using its own MiXCR run on the 5' RACE reads, TCRdb lists one record per CDR3 protein. The data show 450,000 to 650,000 distinct CDR3 sequences, about a fifth seen once. The sample in question was PBMCs, obtained roughly 20 days after the first yellow fever vaccination. The receptor source for this set is a young man who received the YFV17D yellow fever vaccine.

The V call is TRBV19, the J call TRBJ1-4, with D maybe TRBD1 (5 bases). Germline V gene sequence: CDR1 LNHDA, CDR2 SQIVND (reference sequence). CDR3 length: 17 amino acids. The ends were cut back, 6 bases at V and 2 bases at J, with 19 bases in the middle. Here the CDR3 DNA reads TGTGCCAGTAGAGCCCCCGCGGGGGAGGGCACTAATGAAAAACTGTTTTTT. Translating gives CASRAPAGEGTNEKLFF.

This clonotype was observed a few times. The gene calls are TRBV7-9 and TRBJ2-5; a possible D gene is TRBD2 (7 bases). CDR3 size: 12 residues. CDR1 and CDR2 (germline): SEHNR, FQNEAQ (reference sequence). V shed 9 bases and J shed 4 bases, with 12 bases lying between them. CDR3 loop: CASGGAGETQYF. As DNA, the CDR3 is TGTGCCAGTGGGGGGGCAGGAGAGACCCAGTACTTC.

The chain has TRBV4-3 and TRBJ2-1; 7 bases map to TRBD1. V dropped 0 bases and J dropped 4; count of bases not matched to a gene: 12. CDR1 LGHNA and CDR2 YSLEER come from the germline V gene. CDR3 length: 18 residues. DNA for the CDR3: TGCGCCAGCAGCCAAGACGGACAGGCGGCCTTCAAATACAATGAGCAGTTCTTC. It encodes CASSQDGQAAFKYNEQFF.

This clonotype was picked up a small number of times. The chain employs TRBV5-1 and TRBJ2-1; unclear D gene. The CDR3 is made up of 13 amino acids. V was clipped by 5 bases and J by 2 bases, with 8 bases between them. CDR1 is SGHRS and CDR2 is YFSETQ in the germline V gene. The CDR3, as DNA: TGCGCCAGCAGGGACCCCACCTACAATGAGCAGTTCTTC. Translating gives CASRDPTYNEQFF.

This clonotype was observed a handful of times. The chain is built from TRBV11-2 and TRBJ1-1; D is unresolved. CDR1 is SGHAT, CDR2 FQNNGV, per germline. Trimming removed 1 base from V and 1 base from J, with 7 bases in between. The CDR3 runs to 14 residues. This chain's CDR3 is CASSLVIRNTEAFF. DNA of the CDR3: TGTGCCAGCAGCTTAGTGATACGGAACACTGAAGCTTTCTTT.

This clonotype was picked up a small number of times. The chain carries TRBV7-8 and TRBJ1-2, with D unresolved. This CDR3 region has 15 residues. With 2 bases removed from V and 4 bases from J, the gap between germline ends came to 14 bases. Germline loops: CDR1 SGHVS, CDR2 FQNEAQ. The CDR3 DNA is TGTGCCAGCAGCTTATTTGGGGTGGAGGGCTATGGCTACACCTTC. Its protein is CASSLFGVEGYGYTF.